Below are 23 T cell receptor beta chains sequenced from a single sample in a study of regulatory T cells in long-lasting Graves disease. TCR beta libraries were built with iRepertoire HTBI primers and Arm-PCR of CDR3 regions. TCRdb redid the calling of the multiplex PCR reads with MiXCR, one entry per CDR3 protein. The data contain about 290,000 distinct CDR3 sequences, 22% of them singletons. The sample's time point: persistent/refractory GD, antithyroid drugs over 5 years with positive TRAb. PBMC RNA served as the TCR library source. The sequences come from peripheral blood mononuclear cells (PBMCs), collected when the disease was refractory, from a patient treated with antithyroid drugs. These receptors came from a female donor with Graves disease.

This chain links TRBV15 with TRBJ1-2; D is possibly TRBD1 (6 bases). V lost 0 bases and J lost 6, with 17 bases in between. CDR1 LNHNV and CDR2 YYDKDF come from the germline V gene (reference sequence). This CDR3 spans 16 amino acids. CDR3 sequence: CATSRDYGGPADGYTF. In DNA, the CDR3 is TGTGCCACCAGCAGAGATTACGGGGGCCCGGCGGATGGCTACACCTTC.

This rearrangement joins TRBV7-9 to TRBJ1-2; 8 bases agree with TRBD1. J lost 5 bases, V lost 5 bases, and 13 bases had no gene match. The V gene's germline CDR1 is SEHNR and CDR2 FQNEAQ (reference sequence). The CDR3 is 16 residues long. This CDR3 is CASSEHRGIRPYGYTF. The CDR3 nucleotides are TGTGCCAGCAGCGAGCACAGGGGGATAAGACCTTATGGCTACACCTTC. The variable domain in full, completed from reference TRBV7-9 and TRBJ1-2, reads DTGVSQNPRHKITKRGQNVTFRCDPISEHNRLYWYRQTLGQGPEFLTYFQNEAQLEKSRLLSDRFSAERPKGSFSTLEIQRTEQGDSAMYLCASSEHRGIRPYGYTFGSGTRLTVV.

This clonotype was counted at least ten times. This chain connects TRBV6-5 to TRBJ2-2; D is ambiguous. The germline gives CDR1 MNHEY, CDR2 SVGAGI. V lost 4 bases, J lost 4 bases, and 7 bases lay in between. CDR3 length equals 13 residues. This CDR3 reads CASSSVRTGELFF. CDR3 bases: TGTGCCAGCAGTTCGGTACGCACCGGGGAGCTGTTTTTT.

This clonotype was counted at least ten times. The chain employs TRBV28 and TRBJ2-7, with D hard to call. CDR3 length: 15 amino acids. Germline V gene sequence: CDR1 MDHEN, CDR2 SYDVKM. Trimming left V 6 bases short and J 0 bases short, with 15 bases between. CDR3 loop: CASSFTDLVSYEQYF. CDR3 bases: TGTGCCAGCAGCTTTACCGATTTAGTCTCCTACGAGCAGTACTTC.

This clonotype has ten or more counts. The chain uses TRBV27 and TRBJ1-1, with 8 bases matching TRBD1. The CDR3 loop spans 15 amino acids. CDR1 is MNHEY, CDR2 SMNVEV, per germline (reference sequence). The ends lost 6 bases at V and 6 bases at J; junction bases unmatched: 12. The CDR3 DNA reads as TGTGCCAGCAGAGTGGGGCGGACAGGGTCCCCTGAAGCTTTCTTT. Translation gives CASRVGRTGSPEAFF.

This chain joins TRBV20-1 and TRBJ2-7; D ambiguous. Germline lookup yields CDR1 DFQATT and CDR2 SNEGSKA (reference sequence). Trimming took 6 bases from V and 0 from J, leaving 12 bases between them. This CDR3 contains 13 residues. CDR3 in DNA: TGCAGTGCCCCATCCCGAGACTCCTACGAGCAGTACTTC. This gives the protein CSAPSRDSYEQYF.

The chain links TRBV11-2 to TRBJ2-5; maybe TRBD2 (7 bases). The end of the DNA is better explained by TRBJ2-7, so the J call may be wrong. This CDR3 comprises 17 residues. Per germline, CDR1 SGHAT and CDR2 FQNNGV. CDR3 DNA sequence: TGTGCCAGCAGCTTAGAGGGGGGGCCCGGATCATGGTACGAGCAGTACTTC. This encodes CASSLEGGPGSWYEQYF.

V and J are TRBV10-2 and TRBJ2-1; D is ambiguous. CDR3 length equals 14 residues. The germline V gene has CDR1 WSHSY and CDR2 SAAADI. V lost 7 bases to trimming and J lost 0 bases, with 10 bases between them. CDR3 sequence (DNA): TGCGCCAGCACATTCACTCTCTCCTACAATGAGCAGTTCTTC. It yields the protein CASTFTLSYNEQFF.

This clonotype showed up just a few times. This chain connects TRBV27 to TRBJ2-6; D ambiguous. With 2 bases removed from V and 4 bases from J, the gap between germline ends came to 12 bases. Germline lookup yields CDR1 MNHEY and CDR2 SMNVEV (reference sequence). This CDR3 has 16 amino acids. The chain's CDR3 is CASSLRMSGGANVLTF. CDR3 nucleotide sequence: TGTGCCAGCAGTTTAAGGATGAGTGGAGGGGCCAACGTCCTGACTTTC.

There are a few counts of this clonotype. The rearrangement links TRBV7-2 to TRBJ2-7, with a weak D call TRBD2 (6 bases). The CDR3 contains 13 residues. Germline V gene sequence: CDR1 SGHTA, CDR2 FQGNSA. V lost 5 bases to trimming and J lost 4 bases, with 12 bases between them. The CDR3 spells CASSPGLPYEQYF. CDR3 DNA sequence: TGTGCCAGCAGCCCGGGACTCCCTTACGAGCAGTACTTC.

This clonotype was detected many times. V usage is TRBV2 and J usage is TRBJ2-2; unclear D gene. Germline CDR1 is SNHLY and CDR2 is FYNNEI. There are 16 residues in the CDR3. The V end was cut by 0 bases, the J end by 6 bases, with 14 bases between. CDR3 protein: CASSEALLGPPGELFF. The CDR3 nucleotides read TGTGCCAGCAGTGAAGCGCTTCTGGGTCCCCCCGGGGAGCTGTTTTTT.

As to this clonotype: In this CDR3 the conserved last residue, phenylalanine or tryptophan, is missing, so a read error is likely. The rearrangement uses TRBV6-1 and TRBJ2-7; the D gene is possibly TRBD2 (6 bases). V lost 7 bases and J 3 bases, leaving 16 bases between the germline ends. From germline, CDR1 is MNHNS and CDR2 SASEGT. CDR3 length: 14 amino acids. The CDR3 coding sequence is TGTGCCAGCACCTTGGGGGGACGGCTCTACGAGCAGTACCTC. Translation: CASTLGGRLYEQYL.

This clonotype was seen ten or more times. The gene calls are TRBV12-3 or TRBV12-4 and TRBJ2-5; no definite D call. This CDR3 region has 13 residues. The ends were cut back, 5 bases at V and 1 base at J, with 8 bases in the middle. DNA of the CDR3: TGTGCCAGCAGTAGTGCTATCCAAGAGACCCAGTACTTC. This sequence encodes CASSSAIQETQYF.

This clonotype showed up many times. This chain connects TRBV4-2 to TRBJ1-6; D not certain. This CDR3 contains 14 residues. CDR1 is LGHNA, CDR2 YNFKEQ, per germline. V was trimmed by 0 bases and J by 9 bases, leaving 9 bases between them. CDR3 sequence reads: CASSQDALGSPLHF. For the CDR3, the DNA is TGTGCCAGCAGCCAAGATGCACTGGGTTCACCCCTCCACTTT.

The chain carries TRBV7-9 and TRBJ2-7, with 12 bases identical to TRBD1. Germline CDR1 and CDR2: SEHNR and FQNEAQ (reference sequence). This CDR3 has 20 amino acids. After removal of 5 bases from V and 6 bases from J, the junction contained 23 bases not matched to a gene. Written as DNA, the CDR3 is TGTGCCAGCAGCATCGGCCGGGACAGGGGGCGCGCTACGGATTGGGGCGAGCAGTACTTC. It is translated as CASSIGRDRGRATDWGEQYF.

This clonotype was observed a handful of times. This sequence joins TRBV28 and TRBJ1-1; possible D gene TRBD1, 5 bases. CDR1 is MDHEN, CDR2 SYDVKM, per germline. V lost 4 bases, J lost 11 bases, and 17 bases lay in between. The CDR3 spans 13 residues. CDR3 bases: TGTGCCAGCAGTTCACCCGCTCCAGGGCTGGCTTTCTTT. Translated: CASSSPAPGLAFF.

The V and J genes are TRBV5-1 and TRBJ2-7, with D perhaps matching TRBD1 (7 bases). V was clipped by 5 bases and J by 1 base, with 16 bases between them. CDR1 and CDR2 from the germline V gene are SGHRS and YFSETQ. The CDR3 runs to 15 residues. The CDR3 nucleotides are TGCGCCAGCAGGCCTACAGGGGACTCTTCCTACGAGCAGTACTTC. Its protein is CASRPTGDSSYEQYF.

This clonotype has ten or more counts. The chain combines TRBV7-2 with TRBJ2-5, with 9 bases matching TRBD2. The CDR3 contains 16 residues. The junction had 10 bases not matched to a gene; V was cut back by 3 bases and J by 5 bases. Germline lookup yields CDR1 SGHTA and CDR2 FQGNSA. CDR3 sequence (DNA): TGTGCCAGCAGCTTTGGGGGTAGCGGGAGTAGGGAGACCCAGTACTTC. Its translation: CASSFGGSGSRETQYF.

V is TRBV9 and J is TRBJ2-7; tentatively, D is TRBD2 (5 bases). CDR1 and CDR2 (germline): SGDLS, YYNGEE. The CDR3 sequence is 14 residues long. V was clipped by 0 bases and J by 2 bases, with 9 bases between them. The CDR3: CASSVDPSPYEQYF. CDR3 DNA: TGTGCCAGCAGCGTAGATCCTAGCCCCTACGAGCAGTACTTC.

The rearrangement uses TRBV19 and TRBJ2-2; 10 bases map to TRBD2. Germline V gene data show CDR1 as LNHDA and CDR2 as SQIVND (reference sequence). The CDR3 consists of 15 residues. V was clipped by 7 bases and J by 6 bases; unmatched bases: 8. CDR3 region: CASNPTGLASGELFF. The CDR3 DNA follows: TGTGCCAGTAATCCCACGGGACTAGCGTCCGGGGAGCTGTTTTTT.

This clonotype was seen many times. The chain uses TRBV28 and TRBJ2-7; 7 bases are shared with TRBD1. The CDR3 runs 15 residues. The germline V gene encodes CDR1 MDHEN and CDR2 SYDVKM. V shed 1 base and J 6 bases; nucleotides not matched to a gene: 9. CDR3 in DNA: TGTGCCAGCAGTTTATATGACAGGGTCTCACCCGAGCAGTACTTC. Encoded protein: CASSLYDRVSPEQYF.

This clonotype was seen many times. This chain links TRBV11-2 with TRBJ2-5, with TRBD2 matching over 9 bases. This CDR3 is built from 17 residues. Unmatched junction bases numbered 15, after V lost 6 bases and J lost 4 bases. Germline CDR1 and CDR2: SGHAT and FQNNGV. The CDR3 loop is CASSNRVSGSYGETQYF. CDR3 in DNA: TGTGCCAGCAGTAATAGGGTTAGCGGGAGTTATGGAGAGACCCAGTACTTC. Variable domain in full (rest from reference TRBV11-2 and TRBJ2-5): EAGVAQSPRYKIIEKRQSVAFWCNPISGHATLYWYQQILGQGPKLLIQFQNNGVVDDSQLPKDRFSAERLKGVDSTLKIQPAKLEDSAVYLCASSNRVSGSYGETQYFGPGTRLLVL.

This clonotype showed up many times. The chain carries TRBV28 and TRBJ1-1, with D possibly being TRBD1 (6 bases). The CDR3 is 13 residues long. With 6 bases removed from V and 7 bases from J, the gap between germline ends came to 15 bases. CDR1 and CDR2 from the germline V gene are MDHEN and SYDVKM. CDR3 in amino acids: CASRRGGQGEAFF. The CDR3 DNA is TGTGCCAGCAGAAGGGGGGGCCAAGGTGAAGCTTTCTTT.